Here is one T cell receptor beta chain with its context. Its antigen is unknown. These data belong to a study of CXCR3-negative and CXCR3-positive naive CD8 T cells (dated by TCRdb to between 2019 and 2020). Background for the entire study: In total, some 130 million TRB reads were obtained, or roughly 1.5 +/- 0.3 million reads per library. The diversity and physicochemical repertoire analyses included 11 donors pooled from two independent experiments. The TRBV-TRBJ cluster analysis covered naive subsets from about five donors and memory cells from 3 donors.

The research as a whole found: TRBV-TRBJ usage was similar between naive CXCR3-negative and CXCR3-positive cells from the same donor, while memory cells showed distinct patterns. Freshly isolated PBMCs were used for most assays because CXCR3 expression partially decreased after cryopreservation. Both naive subsets had comparably high repertoire diversity, while memory CD8+ T cells had much lower repertoire diversity. Because surface CD5, which has been linked to self-reactivity in mice, was comparable between naive subsets, TCR interaction strength was also inferred from TRB CDR3 physicochemical properties. Compared with CXCR3-negative naive cells, CXCR3-positive naive cells had TRB CDR3s with higher hydrophobicity (lower Kidera factor 4), lower energy, and higher strength and volume indices.

The run used a NextSeq 550. The Human TCR Profiling Kit (MiLaboratory) was used to make UMI-labeled 5' RACE TRB cDNA libraries. The full amount of extracted RNA was used for cDNA synthesis, and the full amount of resulting cDNA was used for PCR amplification. Libraries were prepared in parallel using an identical number of PCR cycles. Per the original workflow: MIGEC and MiXCR extracted about 50,000 +/- 10,000 unique UMI-labeled TRB cDNA molecules per library, requiring at least two reads per UMI. On average, each library contained approximately 40,000 +/- 10,000 functional in-frame TRB CDR3 nucleotide clonotypes without stop codons. Diversity metrics, including normalized Shannon-Wiener and Chao1, were computed in VDJtools after downsampling to 5000 UMI-labeled TRB molecules per sample. Clonotype-size-weighted physicochemical properties of the central five CDR3 residues (interaction energy, strength, volume and Kidera factor 4) were computed in VDJtools. After the reads were reprocessed by TCRdb, one entry was made per CDR3 protein sequence, with no DNA. TCRdb assigned the V and J calls; the authors' analysis was not used. For this sample, the table gives roughly 120,000 distinct CDR3 sequences. The ten largest account for 0.59% of the sample.

Each CD8+ T cell subset was flow-sorted in triplicate, and around 300,000 cells per subset were placed directly into RLT lysis buffer. To exclude memory contaminants, naive CD8+ T cells were stringently defined as CD45RO-CCR7+CD27+CD95-. Peripheral blood mononuclear cells were isolated from buffy coats using standard density gradient centrifugation. Naive CXCR3-negative and CXCR3-positive CD8+ T cells were flow-sorted on a FACSAria III. An RNeasy Mini Kit was used to extract total RNA from the sorted cells. According to the germline V gene (reference sequence), CDR1 reads MNHEY and CDR2 reads SMNVEV. The CDR3, cysteine through phenylalanine, is 13 amino acids long. The DNA is not on file.

The rearranged segments are TRBV27 and TRBJ2-7. Sequenced input: naive CXCR3+ CD8+ T cells from blood. The cell subset or site label of this sample denotes: CD45RO-CCR7+CD27+CD95- naive CD8+ T cells expressing CXCR3 (TNR3+). This receptor was obtained from a human donor in good health. Some clones in this sample may be carry-over from other donors' samples. This receptor has the CDR3 CASSIRIHYEQYF.